Each of the 8 T cell receptor beta chains below was sequenced from the same sample in a study of blood T cell repertoires in COVID-19 (TCRdb year 2020). Library generation was performed with the immunoSEQ multiplex PCR assay. Here the immuneACCESS table is served through TCRdb, limited to in-frame sequences with V and J called. Missing clones are a known gap in these copies; in checked studies unresolved V genes cover under half, and the rest lacks a known reason. The sample includes some 80,000 clones, with around 81% observed a single time. Of the sample, approximately 15% falls within the top ten clones. Specimen: peripheral blood. These receptors came from a human donor in a cohort sampled during active COVID-19.

The CDR3 DNA reads TGTGCCACCTCCCGGGACTTCACTGGGGGGGACACTGAAGCTTTCTTT. Protein: CATSRDFTGGDTEAFF. V and J are TRBV19 and TRBJ1-1, with a tentative D call TRBD1 (5 bases). The ends were cut back, 10 bases at V and 3 bases at J, with 24 bases in the middle. The V gene's germline CDR1 is LNHDA and CDR2 SQIVND (reference sequence). This CDR3 contains 16 residues.

This chain uses TRBV20-1 with TRBJ1-6; 8 bases fit TRBD1. This CDR3 is 14 amino acids long. From germline, CDR1 is DFQATT and CDR2 SNEGSKA (reference sequence). With 3 bases clipped from V and 9 bases from J, the junction kept 7 bases outside the gene matches. For the CDR3, the DNA is TGCAGTGCTAGTTTTCAGGGGGCTCTTTCACCCCTCCACTTT. It encodes CSASFQGALSPLHF.

The chain joins TRBV5-1 to TRBJ2-2; D might be TRBD1 (6 bases). The CDR3 extends over 17 amino acids. Trimming removed 0 bases from V and 0 bases from J, with 12 bases in between. Germline CDR1 SGHRS, CDR2 YFSETQ. This CDR3 is CASSLAAGASNTGELFF. The CDR3 region has the DNA TGCGCCAGCAGCTTGGCGGCAGGGGCTTCGAACACCGGGGAGCTGTTTTTT.

This clone was detected many times. This chain uses TRBV21-1 with TRBJ2-1; the tabulated D call, TRBD1, remains unverified against the DNA. TRBV21-1 is a documented pseudogene. CDR3 size: 15 residues. The CDR3 is CASTSATGTYNEQFF. In nucleotides, the CDR3 is TGTGCCAGCACCTCCGCGACAGGGACCTACAATGAGCAGTTCTTC.

This chain connects TRBV19 to TRBJ2-1; D may be TRBD2 (6 bases). The V end was cut by 7 bases, the J end by 7 bases, with 17 bases between. This CDR3 has 14 residues. The germline gives CDR1 LNHDA, CDR2 SQIVND (reference sequence). The CDR3 DNA reads TGTGCCAGTACCCTAGGGACTGGCCCGAATGAGCAGTTCTTC. It encodes CASTLGTGPNEQFF.

In this sample, this clone turned up a few times. The rearrangement joins TRBV7-2 to TRBJ2-7; 11 bases match TRBD2. Germline V gene sequence: CDR1 SGHTA, CDR2 FQGNSA. V was clipped by 5 bases and J by 4 bases; unmatched bases: 7. The CDR3 is 15 residues long. The CDR3 loop is CASSRAGTSGYEQYF. The CDR3 DNA is TGTGCCAGCAGCCGGGCCGGGACTAGCGGATACGAGCAGTACTTC.

The gene calls are TRBV7-8 and TRBJ1-6, with a tentative D call TRBD1 (5 bases). This CDR3 spans 16 amino acids. The germline V gene encodes CDR1 SGHVS and CDR2 FQNEAQ. V was trimmed by 4 bases and J by 5 bases, leaving 15 bases between them. The CDR3 reads CASSSWGDVNNSPLHF. The CDR3 DNA is TGTGCCAGCAGCTCCTGGGGGGACGTAAATAATTCACCCCTCCACTTT.

This clone was counted a single time. The chain links TRBV30 to TRBJ1-5; no clear D. This CDR3 contains 13 residues. Between the trimmed V and J ends, which lost 7 bases and 6 bases, there was a span of 16 bases. Per germline, CDR1 GTSNPN and CDR2 SVGIG (reference sequence). The CDR3 DNA follows: TGTGCCTCTACAAGAGGTGCGGGTCAGCCCCAGCATTTT. It translates to CASTRGAGQPQHF.